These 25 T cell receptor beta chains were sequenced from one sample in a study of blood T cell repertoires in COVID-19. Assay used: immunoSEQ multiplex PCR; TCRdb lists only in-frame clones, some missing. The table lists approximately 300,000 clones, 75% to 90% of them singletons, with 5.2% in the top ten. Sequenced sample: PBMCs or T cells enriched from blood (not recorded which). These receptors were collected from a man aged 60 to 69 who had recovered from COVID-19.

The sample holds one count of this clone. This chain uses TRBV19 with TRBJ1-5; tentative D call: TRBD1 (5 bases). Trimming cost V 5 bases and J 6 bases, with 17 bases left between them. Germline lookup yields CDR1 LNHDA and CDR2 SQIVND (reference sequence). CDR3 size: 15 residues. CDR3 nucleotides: TGTGCCAGTAGTGCGGGACGGAGGGCAGGTCAGCCCCAGCATTTT. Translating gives CASSAGRRAGQPQHF.

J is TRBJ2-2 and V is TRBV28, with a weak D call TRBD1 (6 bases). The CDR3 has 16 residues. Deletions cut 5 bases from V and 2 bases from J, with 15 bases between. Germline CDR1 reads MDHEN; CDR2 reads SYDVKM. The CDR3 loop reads CASSPPQGSNTGELFF. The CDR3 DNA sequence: TGTGCCAGCAGTCCACCTCAGGGGTCTAACACCGGGGAGCTGTTTTTT.

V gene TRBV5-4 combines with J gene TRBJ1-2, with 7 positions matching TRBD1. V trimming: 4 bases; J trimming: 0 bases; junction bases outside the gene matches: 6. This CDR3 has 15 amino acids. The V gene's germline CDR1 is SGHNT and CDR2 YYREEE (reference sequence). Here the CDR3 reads CASSTRGQSNYGYTF. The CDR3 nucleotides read TGTGCCAGCAGCACTAGGGGACAGTCTAACTATGGCTACACCTTC.

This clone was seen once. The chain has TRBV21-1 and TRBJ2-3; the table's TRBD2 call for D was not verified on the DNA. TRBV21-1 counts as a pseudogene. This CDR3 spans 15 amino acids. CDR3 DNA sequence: TGTGCCAGCACAGAGGGGAGACTAGCGCGACATACGCAGTATTTT. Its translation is CASTEGRLARHTQYF.

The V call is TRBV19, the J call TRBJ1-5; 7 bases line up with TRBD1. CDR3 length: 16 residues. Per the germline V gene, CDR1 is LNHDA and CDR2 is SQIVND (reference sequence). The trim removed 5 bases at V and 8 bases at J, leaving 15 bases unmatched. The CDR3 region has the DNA TGTGCCAGTAGTCATGCCATCAACAGGGGACCCAAGCCCCAGCATTTT. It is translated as CASSHAINRGPKPQHF.

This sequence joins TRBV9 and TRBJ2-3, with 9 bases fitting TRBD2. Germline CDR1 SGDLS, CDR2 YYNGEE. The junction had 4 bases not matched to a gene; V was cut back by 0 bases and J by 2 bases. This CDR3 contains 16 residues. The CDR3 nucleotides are TGTGCCAGCAGCGTAGCTGGCGGGAGGGTCACAGATACGCAGTATTTT. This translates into CASSVAGGRVTDTQYF.

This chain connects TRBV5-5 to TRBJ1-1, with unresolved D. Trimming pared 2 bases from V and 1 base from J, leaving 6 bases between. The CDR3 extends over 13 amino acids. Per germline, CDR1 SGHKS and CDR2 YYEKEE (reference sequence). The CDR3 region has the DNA TGTGCCAGCAGCTTTCAATCGAACACTGAAGCTTTCTTT. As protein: CASSFQSNTEAFF.

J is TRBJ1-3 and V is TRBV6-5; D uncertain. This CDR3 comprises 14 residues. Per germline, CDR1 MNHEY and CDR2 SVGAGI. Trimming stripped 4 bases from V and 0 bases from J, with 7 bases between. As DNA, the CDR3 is TGTGCCAGCAGTTTTTACAGCTCTGGAAACACCATATATTTT. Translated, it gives CASSFYSSGNTIYF.

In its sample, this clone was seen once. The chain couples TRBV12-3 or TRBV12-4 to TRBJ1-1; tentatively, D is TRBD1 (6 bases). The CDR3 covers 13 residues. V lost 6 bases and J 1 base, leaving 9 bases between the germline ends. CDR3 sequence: CASSMTGNTEAFF. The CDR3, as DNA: TGTGCCAGCAGCATGACAGGGAACACTGAAGCTTTCTTT.

As DNA, the CDR3 is TGTGCCAGCAGTTACTCCCGGGATCCAGATACGCAGTATTTT. Its protein product is CASSYSRDPDTQYF. The chain combines TRBV6-5 with TRBJ2-3; possible D gene TRBD2, 5 bases. V was pared by 0 bases and J by 4 bases, with 8 bases between. CDR3 length: 14 amino acids. Germline values: CDR1 MNHEY, CDR2 SVGAGI.

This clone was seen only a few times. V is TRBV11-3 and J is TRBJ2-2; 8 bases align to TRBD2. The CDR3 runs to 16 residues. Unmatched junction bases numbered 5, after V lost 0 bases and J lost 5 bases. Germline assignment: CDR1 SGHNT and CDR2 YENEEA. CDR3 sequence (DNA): TGTGCCAGCAGCTTAGATCCTAGCGGGCGTACCGGGGAGCTGTTTTTT. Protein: CASSLDPSGRTGELFF.

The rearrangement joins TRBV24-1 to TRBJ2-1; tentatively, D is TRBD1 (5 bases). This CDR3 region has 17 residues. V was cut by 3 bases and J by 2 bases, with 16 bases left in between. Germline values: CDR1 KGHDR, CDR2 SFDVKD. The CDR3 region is CATSDMSGKNPYNEQFF. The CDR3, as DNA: TGTGCCACCAGTGATATGTCAGGGAAAAATCCCTACAATGAGCAGTTCTTC.

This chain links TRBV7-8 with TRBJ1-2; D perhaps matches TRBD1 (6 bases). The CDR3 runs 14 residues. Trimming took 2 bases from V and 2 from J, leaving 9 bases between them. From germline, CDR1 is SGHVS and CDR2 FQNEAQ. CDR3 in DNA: TGTGCCAGCAGCTTACTCCAGGGGAACTATGGCTACACCTTC. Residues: CASSLLQGNYGYTF.

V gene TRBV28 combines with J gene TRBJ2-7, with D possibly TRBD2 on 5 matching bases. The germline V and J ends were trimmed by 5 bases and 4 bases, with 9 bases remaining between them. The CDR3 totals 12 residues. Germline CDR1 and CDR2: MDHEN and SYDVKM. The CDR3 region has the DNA TGTGCCAGCAGTCCTCCGGGGTACGAGCAGTACTTC. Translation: CASSPPGYEQYF.

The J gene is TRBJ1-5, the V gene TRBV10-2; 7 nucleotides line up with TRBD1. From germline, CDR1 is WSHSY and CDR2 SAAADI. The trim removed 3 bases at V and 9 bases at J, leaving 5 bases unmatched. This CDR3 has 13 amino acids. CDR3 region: CASSDLRGRPQHF. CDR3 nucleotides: TGCGCCAGCAGTGATCTCAGGGGGAGGCCCCAGCATTTT.

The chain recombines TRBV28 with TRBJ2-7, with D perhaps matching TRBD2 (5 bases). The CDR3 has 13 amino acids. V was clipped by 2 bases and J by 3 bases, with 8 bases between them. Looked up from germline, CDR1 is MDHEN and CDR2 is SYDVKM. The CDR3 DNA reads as TGTGCCAGCAGTTTAGCCGGGAACTACGAGCAGTACTTC. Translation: CASSLAGNYEQYF.

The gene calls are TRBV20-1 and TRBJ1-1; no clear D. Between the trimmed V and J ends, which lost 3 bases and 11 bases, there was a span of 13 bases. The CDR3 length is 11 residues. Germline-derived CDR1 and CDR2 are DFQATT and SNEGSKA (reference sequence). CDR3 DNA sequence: TGCAGTGCTAGTCTTTTCTTCGAGGCTTTCTTT. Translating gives CSASLFFEAFF.

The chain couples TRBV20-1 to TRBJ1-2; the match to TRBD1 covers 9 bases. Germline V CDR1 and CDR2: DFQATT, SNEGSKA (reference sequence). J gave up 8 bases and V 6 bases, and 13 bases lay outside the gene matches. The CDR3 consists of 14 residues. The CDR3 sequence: CSASKGQGSWGYTF. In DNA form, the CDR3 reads TGCAGTGCCAGTAAGGGACAGGGAAGTTGGGGCTACACCTTC.

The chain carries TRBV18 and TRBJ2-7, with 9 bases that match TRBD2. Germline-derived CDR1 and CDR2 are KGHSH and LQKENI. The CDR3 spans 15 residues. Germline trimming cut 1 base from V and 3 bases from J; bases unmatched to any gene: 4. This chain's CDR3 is CASSPRASGDYEQYF. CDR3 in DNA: TGTGCCAGCTCACCACGGGCTAGCGGGGACTACGAGCAGTACTTC.

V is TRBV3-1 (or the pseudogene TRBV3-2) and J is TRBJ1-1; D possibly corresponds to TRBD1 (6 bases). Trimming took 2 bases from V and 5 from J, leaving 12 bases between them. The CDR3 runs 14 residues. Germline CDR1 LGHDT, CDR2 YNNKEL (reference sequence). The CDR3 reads CASSQIGGGTEAFF. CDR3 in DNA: TGTGCCAGCAGCCAAATAGGGGGGGGAACTGAAGCTTTCTTT.

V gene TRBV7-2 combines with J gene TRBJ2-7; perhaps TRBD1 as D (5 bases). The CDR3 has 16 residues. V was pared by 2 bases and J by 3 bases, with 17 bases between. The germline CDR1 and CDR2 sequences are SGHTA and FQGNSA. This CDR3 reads CASSLSLGLGVYEQYF. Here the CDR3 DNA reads TGTGCCAGCAGCTTAAGTCTGGGGCTAGGCGTCTACGAGCAGTACTTC. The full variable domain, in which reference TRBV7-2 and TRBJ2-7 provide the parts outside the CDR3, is GAGVSQSPSNKVTEKGKDVELRCDPISGHTALYWYRQSLGQGLEFLIYFQGNSAPDKSGLPSDRFSAERTGGSVSTLTIQRTQQEDSAVYLCASSLSLGLGVYEQYFGPGTRLTVT.

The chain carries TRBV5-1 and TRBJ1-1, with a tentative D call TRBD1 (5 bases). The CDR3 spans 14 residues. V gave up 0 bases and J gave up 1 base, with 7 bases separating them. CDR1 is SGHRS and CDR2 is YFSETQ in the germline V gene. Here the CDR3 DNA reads TGCGCCAGCAGCTTGGAGGGGCGGAACACTGAAGCTTTCTTT. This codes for CASSLEGRNTEAFF. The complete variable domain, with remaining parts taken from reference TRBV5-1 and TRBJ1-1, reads KAGVTQTPRYLIKTRGQQVTLSCSPISGHRSVSWYQQTPGQGLQFLFEYFSETQRNKGNFPGRFSGRQFSNSRSEMNVSTLELGDSALYLCASSLEGRNTEAFFGQGTRLTVV.

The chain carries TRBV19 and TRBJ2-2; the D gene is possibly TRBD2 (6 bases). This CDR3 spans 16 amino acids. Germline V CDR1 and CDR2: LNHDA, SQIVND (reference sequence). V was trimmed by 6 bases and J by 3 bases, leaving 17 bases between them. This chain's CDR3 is CASRTFRDSYTGELFF. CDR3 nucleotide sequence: TGTGCCAGTAGGACCTTCCGGGACTCTTACACCGGGGAGCTGTTTTTT. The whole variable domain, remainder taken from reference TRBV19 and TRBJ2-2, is DGGITQSPKYLFRKEGQNVTLSCEQNLNHDAMYWYRQDPGQGLRLIYYSQIVNDFQKGDIAEGYSVSREKKESFPLTVTSAQKNPTAFYLCASRTFRDSYTGELFFGEGSRLTVL.

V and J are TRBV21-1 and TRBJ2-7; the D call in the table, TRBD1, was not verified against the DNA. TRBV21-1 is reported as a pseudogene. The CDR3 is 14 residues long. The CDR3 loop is CASSKADNFYEQYF. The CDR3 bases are TGTGCCAGCAGCAAAGCAGACAACTTCTACGAGCAGTACTTC.

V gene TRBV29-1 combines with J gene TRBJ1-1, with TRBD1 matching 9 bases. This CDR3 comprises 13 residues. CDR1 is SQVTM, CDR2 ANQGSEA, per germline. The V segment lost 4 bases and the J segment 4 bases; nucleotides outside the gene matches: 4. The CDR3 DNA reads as TGCAGCGTTGCGGGACAGGGTGTCACTGAAGCTTTCTTT. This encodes CSVAGQGVTEAFF. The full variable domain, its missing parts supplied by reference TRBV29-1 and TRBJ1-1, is SAVISQKPSRDICQRGTSLTIQCQVDSQVTMMFWYRQQPGQSLTLIATANQGSEATYESGFVIDKFPISRPNLTFSTLTVSNMSPEDSSIYLCSVAGQGVTEAFFGQGTRLTVV.